Given below is one T cell receptor beta chain in context. The antigen remains unidentified. These donors were members of the approximately 120-subject validation cohort, a group separate from the approximately 670-subject first cohort. Libraries were prepared by immunoSEQ multiplex PCR; TCRdb keeps only in-frame clonotypes and omits some of them. The sample has 150,000 to 200,000 clones; approximately 86% are singletons. Trimming removed 4 bases from V and 4 bases from J; junction bases left unmatched: 7. The length of the CDR3 is 14 residues. Germline V CDR1 and CDR2: PRHDT, FYEKMQ (reference sequence). The data derive from a study of cytomegalovirus exposure and HLA in healthy donors. Findings and caveats of the study: Reportedly, cytomegalovirus status was diagnosed with high sensitivity and specificity.

V gene TRBV13 combines with J gene TRBJ2-7, with TRBD1 identical over 7 bases. This receptor was identified in a woman younger than 35 in good health and CMV-seronegative. Sequencing was performed on PBMCs. In DNA, the CDR3 is TGTGCCAGCAGCTCCTCCGCAGGGGGATACGAGCAGTACTTC. This codes for CASSSSAGGYEQYF.